A single sample is the source of the 20 T cell receptor beta chains below, sequenced in a study of technical replicates of blood from a handful of donors. TCRdb keeps only in-frame clones here, not all; method: immunoSEQ multiplex PCR. The data show 60,000 to 90,000 clones, with around 90% seen just once and roughly 0.4% held by the top ten. The sequencing sample was made of T cells isolated from PBMCs. Receptors originate from a human donor in good health.

This chain uses TRBV5-8 with TRBJ2-7; a weak D match, TRBD1 (5 bases). This CDR3 region has 16 residues. With 4 bases removed from V and 5 bases from J, the gap between germline ends came to 22 bases. The V gene's germline CDR1 is SGHTS and CDR2 YDEGEE. This chain's CDR3 is CASSLILGAGSHEQYF. The CDR3 region has the DNA TGTGCCAGCAGCCTTATCTTAGGGGCAGGCAGCCACGAGCAGTACTTC.

The chain links TRBV12-5 to TRBJ1-4, with TRBD1 as a possible D gene (5 bases). Germline CDR1 reads LGHNT; CDR2 reads FRNRAP. Trimming pared 3 bases from V and 8 bases from J, leaving 16 bases between. The CDR3 consists of 15 residues. The CDR3 DNA reads as TGTGCTAGTGGTTTCATACAGACAGATTTGGAAAAACTGTTTTTT. Protein: CASGFIQTDLEKLFF.

The rearrangement joins TRBV18 to TRBJ1-4, with 8 bases lining up with TRBD1. Per germline, CDR1 KGHSH and CDR2 LQKENI. The CDR3 sequence is 16 residues long. Unmatched junction bases numbered 11, after V lost 3 bases and J lost 8 bases. The CDR3 DNA follows: TGTGCCAGCTCACCCCTCCGGGACAGGAGAGACGAAAAACTGTTTTTT. This gives the protein CASSPLRDRRDEKLFF.

The V and J genes are TRBV7-3 and TRBJ2-2; 9 bases map to TRBD1. This CDR3 contains 16 residues. Germline V gene lookup returns CDR1 SGHTA and CDR2 FQGTGA. Germline trimming cut 1 base from V and 5 bases from J; bases unmatched to any gene: 5. Here the CDR3 reads CASSLNGQGNTGELFF. The CDR3 DNA reads TGTGCCAGCAGCTTAAATGGACAGGGGAATACCGGGGAGCTGTTTTTT.

This clone was counted between two and nine times. This chain links TRBV27 with TRBJ1-5, with a weak D call TRBD1 (6 bases). With 6 bases removed from V and 3 bases from J, the gap between germline ends came to 21 bases. Germline-derived CDR1 and CDR2 are MNHEY and SMNVEV (reference sequence). The CDR3 is made up of 17 amino acids. The CDR3 region is CASSVFGTGQLNQPQHF. CDR3 DNA sequence: TGTGCCAGCAGCGTATTTGGCACCGGACAGCTCAATCAGCCCCAGCATTTT.

The chain links TRBV11-3 to TRBJ2-3; TRBD1 matches 7 bases. Germline V lookup: CDR1 SGHNT, CDR2 YENEEA. V trimming: 5 bases; J trimming: 4 bases; junction bases outside the gene matches: 3. This CDR3 region has 13 residues. CDR3 sequence reads: CASSQQGPDTQYF. CDR3 nucleotides: TGTGCCAGCAGCCAACAGGGGCCAGATACGCAGTATTTT.

The chain recombines TRBV28 with TRBJ2-6, with D hard to call. CDR3 length equals 15 residues. V lost 2 bases and J lost 4, with 9 bases in between. CDR1 is MDHEN and CDR2 is SYDVKM in the germline V gene. In nucleotides, the CDR3 is TGTGCCAGCAGTTTACCAGGCGACGGGGCCAACGTCCTGACTTTC. This translates into CASSLPGDGANVLTF.

Only one count was recorded for this clone. The CDR3 loop is CASKGISGLAVDTQYF. CDR3 in DNA: TGTGCCAGCAAGGGGATATCAGGACTAGCTGTAGATACGCAGTATTTT. The chain uses TRBV28 and TRBJ2-3; 8 bases line up with TRBD2. V lost 7 bases and J lost 5; bases outside the gene matches: 14. This CDR3 spans 16 amino acids. The germline gives CDR1 MDHEN, CDR2 SYDVKM. Filled out from reference TRBV28 and TRBJ2-3, the complete variable domain reads DVKVTQSSRYLVKRTGEKVFLECVQDMDHENMFWYRQDPGLGLRLIYFSYDVKMKEKGDIPEGYSVSREKKERFSLILESASTNQTSMYLCASKGISGLAVDTQYFGPGTRLTVL.

The rearrangement joins TRBV9 to TRBJ2-7; D unresolved. V was clipped by 0 bases and J by 5 bases, with 15 bases between them. This CDR3 spans 15 amino acids. Germline lookup yields CDR1 SGDLS and CDR2 YYNGEE. CDR3 in amino acids: CASSVGAGTKNEQYF. The CDR3 DNA is TGTGCCAGCAGCGTAGGGGCAGGTACGAAGAACGAGCAGTACTTC.

The genes are TRBV5-1 and TRBJ2-7, with a possible D match to TRBD2 (5 bases). CDR1 and CDR2 (germline): SGHRS, YFSETQ. This CDR3 spans 14 amino acids. Trimming removed 0 bases at V and 2 bases at J, with 9 bases between. The CDR3 here is CASSLDGVAYEQYF. CDR3 coding DNA: TGCGCCAGCAGCTTGGACGGGGTGGCCTACGAGCAGTACTTC.

This clone was found once. The chain links TRBV27 to TRBJ2-3; TRBD2 agrees at 8 bases. The CDR3 loop spans 15 amino acids. V lost 5 bases and J lost 5; bases outside the gene matches: 9. CDR1 and CDR2 (germline): MNHEY, SMNVEV (reference sequence). The CDR3 loop is CASSVGRASEDTQYF. The CDR3 DNA follows: TGTGCCAGCAGTGTCGGGAGGGCCTCTGAAGATACGCAGTATTTT.

The J gene is TRBJ1-4, the V gene TRBV4-1; D is ambiguous. CDR1 MGHRA and CDR2 YSYEKL come from the germline V gene. This CDR3 has 15 amino acids. Trimming shortened V by 0 bases and J by 3 bases, and 8 bases separated the two germline ends. The CDR3 loop reads CASSQERGSNEKLFF. The DNA for the CDR3 is TGCGCCAGCAGCCAAGAGCGGGGATCTAATGAAAAACTGTTTTTT.

This chain joins TRBV28 and TRBJ2-1; D is ambiguous. There are 11 residues in the CDR3. Germline V gene data show CDR1 as MDHEN and CDR2 as SYDVKM. V was shortened by 2 bases and J by 8 bases, with 4 bases between the two germline ends. The CDR3 spells CASSLEYEQFF. CDR3 nucleotide sequence: TGTGCCAGCAGTTTAGAGTATGAGCAGTTCTTC. Complete variable domain (other parts from reference TRBV28 and TRBJ2-1): DVKVTQSSRYLVKRTGEKVFLECVQDMDHENMFWYRQDPGLGLRLIYFSYDVKMKEKGDIPEGYSVSREKKERFSLILESASTNQTSMYLCASSLEYEQFFGPGTRLTVL.

This chain joins TRBV5-1 and TRBJ1-1; 8 bases are shared with TRBD1. Germline CDR1 reads SGHRS; CDR2 reads YFSETQ. The junction had 9 bases not matched to a gene; V was cut back by 4 bases and J by 4 bases. This CDR3 is 15 amino acids long. CDR3 nucleotide sequence: TGCGCCAGCAGCCACGACAGGGGTTATTCCACTGAAGCTTTCTTT. This encodes CASSHDRGYSTEAFF.

The chain carries TRBV27 and TRBJ1-1, with TRBD1 as a possible D gene (6 bases). Trimming took off 4 bases at V and 5 bases at J, with 11 bases between the two ends. The germline gives CDR1 MNHEY, CDR2 SMNVEV (reference sequence). CDR3 length: 13 amino acids. The CDR3 region has the DNA TGTGCCAGCAGTTCCCAGGGGCAGACTGAAGCTTTCTTT. The encoded protein is CASSSQGQTEAFF.

The genes are TRBV23-1 and TRBJ2-5, with unresolved D. TRBV23-1 is sorted into the ORF group, with uncertain function. With 2 bases removed from V and 2 bases from J, the gap between germline ends came to 9 bases. The CDR3 is 14 residues long. The CDR3 DNA reads as TGCGCCAGCAGTCAACCCCATAGACAAGAGACCCAGTACTTC. This encodes CASSQPHRQETQYF.

The chain joins TRBV5-8 to TRBJ2-1; 8 bases map to TRBD2. V was pared by 1 base and J by 0 bases, with 9 bases of the junction left unmatched. The CDR3 totals 18 residues. Germline values: CDR1 SGHTS, CDR2 YDEGEE. The CDR3 sequence: CASSLTSGPVFSYNEQFF. In DNA form, the CDR3 reads TGTGCCAGCAGCTTGACTAGCGGACCTGTCTTCTCCTACAATGAGCAGTTCTTC.

V and J are TRBV4-2 and TRBJ2-2, with a tentative D call TRBD2 (6 bases). The V gene's germline CDR1 is LGHNA and CDR2 YNFKEQ. This CDR3 spans 17 amino acids. V was clipped by 4 bases and J by 5 bases, with 20 bases between them. The CDR3 nucleotides are TGTGCCAGCAGCCTGCCGTTCACGGGAGTGGGTACCGGGGAGCTGTTTTTT. Translating it yields CASSLPFTGVGTGELFF.

This clone occurred once. DNA of the CDR3: TGTGCCAGCAGGTTACTAGCGGGAGGGCCGGGGGGCTCCTACAATGAGCAGTTCTTC. Translated: CASRLLAGGPGGSYNEQFF. The rearrangement uses TRBV21-1 and TRBJ2-1; the table assigns TRBD2, which was not confirmed against the DNA. TRBV21-1 is a listed pseudogene. The CDR3 extends over 19 amino acids.

The chain combines TRBV6-5 with TRBJ1-2, with 11 nucleotides matching TRBD1. The CDR3 is 15 amino acids. J lost 6 bases, V lost 1 base, and 4 bases had no gene match. The germline gives CDR1 MNHEY, CDR2 SVGAGI. The CDR3: CASSYFRTGGDGYTF. The CDR3 coding sequence is TGTGCCAGCAGTTACTTTCGGACAGGGGGCGATGGCTACACCTTC.